These T cell receptor beta chains were read from a single sample in a study of regulatory T cells in long-lasting Graves disease. Each CDR3 protein gets one entry after TCRdb re-called the multiplex PCR reads with MiXCR. Here the sample spans 400,000 to 500,000 distinct CDR3 sequences, around 15% being singletons. The data were also submitted as part of a second study, on T cells in Graves' hyperthyroidism and ophthalmopathy.

The material was peripheral blood mononuclear cells (PBMCs), obtained at new diagnosis, from a patient treated with antithyroid drugs. All receptors come from a woman younger than 30 with Graves disease. Both conserved end residues are part of each CDR3. D genes are given only for firm matches. Clone size appears in some rows only: once, few, many, or a class for an expanded clone.

TRBD1 | TRBJ2-3 | TRBV28 | few | TGTGCCAGCAGTTTAAACAGGGGGAGCCGACGTAGCACAGATACGCAGTATTTT | CASSLNRGSRRSTDTQYF
TRBD1 | TRBJ1-1 | TRBV2 | many | TGTGCCAGCAGTGAGGTGTCAGGGGGCACTGAAGCTTTCTTT | CASSEVSGGTEAFF
- | TRBJ2-5 | TRBV18 | many | TGTGCCAGCTCACCTACCCTACAGGGCCAAGAGACCCAGTACTTC | CASSPTLQGQETQYF
TRBD1 | TRBJ1-1 | TRBV5-1 | many | TGCGCCAGCAGCGGAACAGGGGGCCGAATTAAGAACACTGAAGCTTTCTTT | CASSGTGGRIKNTEAFF
- | TRBJ2-2 | TRBV11-2 | few | TGTGCCAGCAGCTTAGGTGTAGCGGACTTCACCGGGGAGCTGTTTTTT | CASSLGVADFTGELFF
- | TRBJ2-7 | TRBV27 | many | TGTGCCAGCCATAAATCCGGGACATTATCCGAGCAGTACTTC | CASHKSGTLSEQYF
TRBD1 | TRBJ1-5 | TRBV20-1 | many | TGCAGTGCTAGAGATCACGGGACAGGGTACAATCAGCCCCAGCATTTT | CSARDHGTGYNQPQHF
- | TRBJ2-2 | TRBV2 | many | TGTGCCAGCAGTGAAGTCAGGGGTGACGGGGAGCTGTTTTTT | CASSEVRGDGELFF
- | TRBJ2-3 | TRBV7-9 | many | TGTGCCAGCAGCCTGGTTGAGGACATCTACACAGATACGCAGTATTTT | CASSLVEDIYTDTQYF
TRBD2 | TRBJ2-5 | TRBV7-2 | many | TGTGCCAGCAGCTTAGGGACTAGCGGGACCAAGTGGGAGACCCAGTACTTC | CASSLGTSGTKWETQYF
- | TRBJ2-7 | TRBV4-1 | few | TGCGCCAGCAGCCCCATTCCGGGATACTACGAGCAGTACTTC | CASSPIPGYYEQYF
- | TRBJ2-7 | TRBV29-1 | many | TGCAGCGTCCAAGAGGGGGGTGTCGCGGGCGAGCAGTACTTC | CSVQEGGVAGEQYF
- | TRBJ2-7 | TRBV6-1 | - | TGTGCCAGCAGAGAAGTGGAGTACGAGCAGTACTTC | CASREVEYEQYF
TRBD2 | TRBJ2-3 | TRBV27 | many | TGTGCCAGCAGTATACTTTTTCGACGACTAGCGGGAATAGATACGCAGTATTTT | CASSILFRRLAGIDTQYF
TRBD2 | TRBJ2-1 | TRBV5-1 | - | TGCGCCAGCAGCTTGGCCAAGCTGACTAGCGGGACGGAGACCCAGTTCTTC | CASSLAKLTSGTETQFF
- | TRBJ1-4 | TRBV28 | many | TGTGCCAGCGGCAGGGGAACTAATGAAAAACTGTTTTTT | CASGRGTNEKLFF
- | TRBJ1-6 | TRBV10-3 | few | TGTGCCATCGGAGGGGATGGAAATTCACCCCTCCACTTT | CAIGGDGNSPLHF
- | TRBJ2-1 | TRBV24-1 | few | TGTGCCACCAGTGGACGACATTACAATGAGCAGTTCTTC | CATSGRHYNEQFF
TRBD2 | TRBJ2-1 | TRBV9 | few | TGTGCCAGCAGCGTAGGTAGCGGGAGGAATGAGCAGTTCTTC | CASSVGSGRNEQFF
- | TRBJ1-4 | TRBV5-1 | - | TGCGCCAGCAGCTTAAGTTGGGAGACGAATGAAAAACTGTTTTTT | CASSLSWETNEKLFF
- | TRBJ1-2 | TRBV14 | - | TGTGCCAGCAGCCAAGAATTCGGATATGGCTACACCTTC | CASSQEFGYGYTF
TRBD2 | TRBJ2-1 | TRBV24-1 | many | TGTGCCACCAGTGATCGCCGAGCGGGAGCCCTCAATGAGCAGTTCTTC | CATSDRRAGALNEQFF
TRBD2 | TRBJ2-7 | TRBV20-1 | - | TGCAGTGCTGGCAGTCGGACTAGCGGATACTCCTACGAGCAGTACTTC | CSAGSRTSGYSYEQYF
TRBD1 | TRBJ2-7 | TRBV20-1 | many | TGCAGTGCTAGAGATGACAGGGTCCTTTCCTACGAGCAGTACTTC | CSARDDRVLSYEQYF
- | TRBJ1-2 | TRBV29-1 | - | TGCAGCGGCCAGGGGCTTGGCGGCTACACCTTC | CSGQGLGGYTF
- | TRBJ2-7 | TRBV27 | many | TGTGCCAGCAGTGCAGATTCCTACGAGCAGTACTTC | CASSADSYEQYF
TRBD1 | TRBJ2-1 | TRBV4-2 | - | TGTGCCAGCAGCCAAGAGTGGGACAGCGGCACCCTTCCCTACAATGAGCAGCTCTTC | CASSQEWDSGTLPYNEQLF
- | TRBJ2-1 | TRBV6-2/TRBV6-3 | many | TGTGCCAGCAGGATCCGTTACGGAAACCTTAACAATGAGCAGTTCTTC | CASRIRYGNLNNEQFF
- | TRBJ2-7 | TRBV29-1 | - | TGCAGATGGCCAGCGGGCCTTACCTACGAGCAGTACTTC | CRWPAGLTYEQYF
TRBD2 | TRBJ2-1 | TRBV20-1 | few | TGCAGTGCTAGACGGGACTACATCGATGAGCAGTTCTTC | CSARRDYIDEQFF
- | TRBJ1-4 | TRBV16 | - | TGTGCCAGCAGCCCCGGGAGGGGCCAGGAAAAACTGTTTTTT | CASSPGRGQEKLFF
TRBD1 | TRBJ1-4 | TRBV14 | - | TGTGCCAGCAGCTACCACAGGGGCGAAAAACTGTTTTTT | CASSYHRGEKLFF
- | TRBJ2-1 | TRBV4-2 | few | TGTGCCAGCAGCCAAGATTTTAGGACGGGGAGTGAGCAGTTCTTC | CASSQDFRTGSEQFF
- | TRBJ2-3 | TRBV11-2 | many | TGTGCCAGCAGCAAAGAATACACAGATACGCAGTATTTT | CASSKEYTDTQYF
TRBD1 | TRBJ2-7 | TRBV7-2 | many | TGTGCCAGCAGTTTACAGGGGGCTTACGAGCAGTACTTC | CASSLQGAYEQYF
TRBD2 | TRBJ2-1 | TRBV28 | many | TGTGCCAGCAGTTTACCCGGCGGGAGTACCTACAATGAGCAGTTCTTC | CASSLPGGSTYNEQFF
TRBD1 | TRBJ2-7 | TRBV6-5 | - | TGTGCCAGCAGTTACCCGACAGGGATTAAACCAACAGGCGAGCAGTACTTC | CASSYPTGIKPTGEQYF
- | TRBJ1-2 | TRBV12-3/TRBV12-4 | many | TGTGCCAGCAGCCCCAACAGGGCTTATGGCTACACCTTC | CASSPNRAYGYTF